The rows below give T cell receptor beta chains drawn from one sample of a study of regulatory T cells in long-lasting Graves disease. TCRdb called the multiplex PCR reads again in MiXCR, with one record for every CDR3 protein. The sample holds 400,000 to 500,000 distinct CDR3 sequences, 15% seen once. Separately, the same data were catalogued under a study of T cells in Graves' hyperthyroidism and ophthalmopathy.

This specimen was peripheral blood mononuclear cells (PBMCs), taken at new diagnosis, from a patient treated with antithyroid drugs. The source is a woman between 40 and 50 years old with Graves disease. Both conserved end residues are part of each CDR3. A D gene is named only where the DNA matches it firmly. Where a row states a size, it is once, few, many or the class of an expanded clone; other rows omit it.

>TRBV12-3/TRBV12-4|TRBJ2-3|.|13|many
CASSLLALDTQYF
TGTGCCAGCAGTTTATTAGCACTCGATACGCAGTATTTT
>TRBV28|TRBJ2-3|.|13|.
CASGRQLGGTQYF
TGTGCCAGCGGCCGCCAACTTGGCGGTACGCAGTATTTT
>TRBV30|TRBJ1-1|TRBD1|14|.
CAWSGQGLATEAFF
TGTGCCTGGAGTGGACAGGGGTTGGCCACTGAAGCTTTCTTT
>TRBV20-1|TRBJ2-1|.|12|many
CSGEGEYNEQFF
TGCAGCGGGGAGGGGGAATACAATGAGCAGTTCTTC
>TRBV7-9|TRBJ2-7|TRBD2|19|.
CASSSREATGTSGLYEQYF
TGTGCCAGCAGCTCAAGAGAGGCGACCGGGACTAGCGGCCTTTACGAGCAGTACTTC
>TRBV20-1|TRBJ2-1|TRBD2|14|many
CSADTGTSFDEQFF
TGCAGTGCTGATACCGGGACTAGTTTCGATGAGCAGTTCTTC
>TRBV2|TRBJ2-5|.|14|many
CASSAQGSQETQYF
TGTGCCAGCAGTGCACAGGGTAGCCAAGAGACCCAGTACTTC
>TRBV28|TRBJ2-7|TRBD1|16|many
CASSLDRDRVSYEQYF
TGTGCCAGCAGTTTGGACCGGGACAGGGTCTCCTACGAGCAGTACTTC
>TRBV10-2|TRBJ1-6|.|14|.
CASREGSYNSPLHF
TGCGCCAGCAGGGAAGGCTCCTATAATTCACCCCTCCACTTT
>TRBV3-1|TRBJ1-5|.|13|many
CASSQERNQPQHF
TGTGCCAGCAGCCAAGAAAGGAATCAGCCCCAGCATTTT
>TRBV10-2|TRBJ1-1|.|15|few
CATALNVIMNTEAVF
TGCGCCACTGCGCTGAACGTAATAATGAACACTGAAGCTGTCTTT
>TRBV19|TRBJ2-7|.|15|few
CASSIQRVFDSEQYF
TGTGCCAGTAGTATCCAGCGGGTCTTCGACAGCGAGCAGTACTTC
>TRBV2|TRBJ2-7|.|13|many
CASRRDSRAAQYF
TGTGCCAGCAGGCGGGACAGTAGAGCGGCGCAGTACTTC
>TRBV2|TRBJ2-1|.|13|many
CASSDRGGNEQFF
TGTGCCAGCAGTGACCGGGGTGGCAATGAGCAGTTCTTC
>TRBV2|TRBJ2-3|TRBD2|16|many
CASSGSVSGSTDTQYF
TGTGCCAGCAGTGGGTCGGTTAGCGGGAGCACAGATACGCAGTATTTT
>TRBV11-2|TRBJ2-1|.|13|many
CASSLVGTHEQFF
TGTGCCAGCAGCTTAGTAGGGACACATGAGCAGTTCTTC
>TRBV2|TRBJ2-3|TRBD1|14|many
CASLQGLGTDTQYF
TGTGCCAGCCTACAGGGGTTAGGCACAGATACGCAGTATTTT
>TRBV29-1|TRBJ2-2|TRBD2|17|.
CSAEGSSGSLNTGELFF
TGCAGCGCCGAAGGCTCTAGCGGGAGCTTAAACACCGGGGAGCTGTTTTTT
>TRBV5-1|TRBJ1-5|TRBD1|14|many
CASSHGTGNQPQHF
TGTGCCAGCAGCCACGGGACAGGCAATCAGCCCCAGCATTTT
>TRBV12-3/TRBV12-4|TRBJ2-1|TRBD2|14|.
CASSFRTRYNEQFF
TGTGCCAGCAGTTTTAGGACTAGGTACAATGAGCAGTTCTTC
>TRBV20-1|TRBJ1-1|.|13|few
CSASRGMNTEAFF
TGCAGTGCTAGTCGGGGAATGAACACTGAAGCTTTCTTT
>TRBV7-9|TRBJ1-1|TRBD1|16|.
CASSRGQGPMDTEAFF
TGTGCCAGCAGTCGCGGACAGGGGCCCATGGACACTGAAGCTTTCTTT
>TRBV5-5|TRBJ2-3|.|13|.
CASSPSPSDTQYF
TGTGCCAGCAGCCCCTCTCCATCAGATACGCAGTATTTT
>TRBV11-2|TRBJ1-5|.|14|many
CASSLGAPNQPQHF
TGTGCCAGCAGCTTAGGGGCCCCCAATCAGCCCCAGCATTTT
>TRBV7-2|TRBJ2-5|TRBD2|17|many
CASSRRRVGGSQETQYF
TGTGCCAGCAGCCGTAGGAGGGTGGGCGGGAGCCAAGAGACCCAGTACTTC
>TRBV6-2/TRBV6-3|TRBJ1-5|.|14|many
CASTSSGNNQPQHF
TGTGCCAGCACTTCCTCAGGAAACAATCAGCCCCAGCATTTT
>TRBV7-2|TRBJ2-2|.|15|many
CASSFATPGAGELFF
TGTGCCAGCAGCTTCGCGACCCCGGGTGCCGGGGAGCTGTTTTTT
>TRBV28|TRBJ1-2|.|13|.
CASSLDRRYGYTF
TGTGCCAGCAGTTTGGATAGGCGCTATGGCTACACCTTC
>TRBV11-2|TRBJ2-3|TRBD2|16|.
CASSSEPGLAGDTQYF
TGTGCCAGCAGCTCCGAACCGGGACTAGCGGGAGATACGCAGTATTTT
>TRBV19|TRBJ2-3|TRBD1|16|.
CASSPTGGPRTDTQYF
TGTGCCAGTAGCCCTACAGGGGGACCTCGCACAGATACGCAGTATTTT
>TRBV7-9|TRBJ2-1|.|17|many
CASSTRQRGSSYNEQFF
TGTGCCAGCAGCACGAGGCAGCGAGGGAGCTCCTACAATGAGCAGTTCTTC
>TRBV19|TRBJ1-2|.|14|many
CASSIGGGTYGYTF
TGTGCCAGTAGTATAGGGGGGGGGACCTATGGCTACACCTTC
>TRBV7-9|TRBJ2-7|TRBD2|16|.
CASRTSGRSGSYEQYF
TGTGCCAGTCGAACTAGCGGGAGGTCTGGATCCTACGAGCAGTACTTC
>TRBV7-3|TRBJ2-2|TRBD2|18|many
CASSLRLAGVYDTGELFF
TGTGCCAGCAGCTTGAGACTAGCGGGAGTCTACGACACCGGGGAGCTGTTTTTT
>TRBV5-5|TRBJ1-5|TRBD1|15|many
CASSWGQGFNQPQHF
TGTGCCAGCAGCTGGGGACAGGGGTTTAATCAGCCCCAGCATTTT
>TRBV9|TRBJ1-5|.|15|.
CASSVGDSLGQPQHF
TGTGCCAGCAGCGTGGGGGACTCCCTCGGGCAGCCCCAGCATTTT
>TRBV12-3/TRBV12-4|TRBJ1-5|.|14|many
CASSNSGGDQPQHF
TGTGCCAGCAGCAATTCGGGGGGGGATCAGCCCCAGCATTTT
>TRBV18|TRBJ1-2|.|14|.
CASSPLPEGIGYTF
TGTGCCAGCTCCCCTCTCCCCGAAGGTATCGGCTACACCTTC
>TRBV7-3|TRBJ1-2|TRBD1|14|few
CASSYGQGPYGYTF
TGTGCCAGCAGCTATGGACAGGGTCCCTATGGCTACACCTTC
>TRBV28|TRBJ2-7|TRBD2|15|many
CASSLTTSGLYEQYF
TGTGCCAGCAGTTTAACGACTAGCGGTCTTTACGAGCAGTACTTC
>TRBV5-1|TRBJ2-1|TRBD2|17|.
CASTGTSGPSSYNEQFF
TGCGCCAGCACTGGGACTAGCGGACCTAGCTCCTACAATGAGCAGTTCTTC
>TRBV20-1|TRBJ1-1|.|14|.
CSALRGVLNTEAFF
TGCAGTGCTTTGAGGGGGGTACTGAACACTGAAGCTTTCTTT
>TRBV6-1|TRBJ1-5|TRBD1|15|many
CASSEAGTVNQPQHF
TGTGCCAGCAGTGAAGCGGGGACAGTGAATCAGCCCCAGCATTTT
>TRBV19|TRBJ1-2|.|14|few
CASMRPGQPYGYTF
TGTGCCAGTATGAGGCCGGGGCAGCCCTATGGCTACACCTTC
>TRBV3-1|TRBJ2-7|TRBD1|15|.
CASRQTGTGPGEQYF
TGTGCCAGCAGACAGACCGGGACAGGGCCCGGCGAGCAGTACTTC
>TRBV18|TRBJ1-1|.|14|.
CASSPMRGQPEAFF
TGTGCCAGCTCACCAATGAGAGGGCAGCCTGAAGCTTTCTTT
>TRBV7-9|TRBJ2-1|TRBD2|17|many
CASIHRGDPGGENEQFF
TGTGCCAGCATCCATCGGGGAGATCCGGGAGGGGAGAATGAGCAGTTCTTC